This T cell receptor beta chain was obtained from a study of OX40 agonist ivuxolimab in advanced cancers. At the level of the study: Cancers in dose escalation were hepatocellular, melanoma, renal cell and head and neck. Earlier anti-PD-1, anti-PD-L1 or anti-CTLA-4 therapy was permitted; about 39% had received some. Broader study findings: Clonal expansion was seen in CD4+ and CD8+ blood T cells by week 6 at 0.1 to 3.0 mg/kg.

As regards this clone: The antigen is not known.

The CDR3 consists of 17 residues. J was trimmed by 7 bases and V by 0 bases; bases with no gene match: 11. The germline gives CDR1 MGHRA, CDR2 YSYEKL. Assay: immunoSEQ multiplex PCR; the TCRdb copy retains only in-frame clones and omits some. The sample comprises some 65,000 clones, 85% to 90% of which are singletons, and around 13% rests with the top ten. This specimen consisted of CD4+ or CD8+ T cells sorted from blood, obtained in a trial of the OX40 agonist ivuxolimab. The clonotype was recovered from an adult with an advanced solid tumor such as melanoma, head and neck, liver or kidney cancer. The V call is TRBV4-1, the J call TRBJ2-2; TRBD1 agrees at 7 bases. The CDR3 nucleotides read TGCGCCAGCAGCCAAGATCAGGGAGACAGGGTGAGCGGGGAGCTGTTTTTT. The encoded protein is CASSQDQGDRVSGELFF.